This paragraph covers one T cell receptor (beta chain) sequence. Each CDR3 protein gets one entry after TCRdb re-called the 5' RACE reads with MiXCR. Of about 58,000 distinct CDR3 sequences detected, about a quarter appear once; the ten largest clones hold roughly 43%. CDR1 is SGHRS, CDR2 YFSETQ, per germline. V was shortened by 3 bases and J by 5 bases, with 9 bases between the two germline ends. The CDR3 covers 12 residues. The data derive from a study of T-cell memory formation after mild COVID-19. The receptor was isolated from a man between 18 and 35 years old who had mild COVID-19 (a few samples of this study predate the infection). Cell type and time point are not known. The V gene is TRBV5-1, the J gene TRBJ2-7, with D perhaps TRBD1 or TRBD2 (6 bases each). The specimen was PBMCs or a T cell subset sorted from them (not recorded which). The CDR3 DNA follows: TGCGCCAGCAGCTGGGGGGCACACGAGCAGTACTTC. This codes for CASSWGAHEQYF.